The entry below gives a single TCR beta chain sequence along with its context. What it recognizes is unknown. The PCR made use of 60 Vbeta and 13 Jbeta primers. Assay: immunoSEQ multiplex PCR; the TCRdb copy retains only in-frame clones and omits some. The sample includes around 120,000 clones, 78% of them seen just once. This sample was taken from a study of cytomegalovirus exposure and HLA in healthy donors. Regarding the study as a whole: An apparent linkage of common viral pathogens to several of the most significant clusters emerged in a later analysis. Roughly uniform sequencing depth across donors was assumed, possibly incorrectly.

This CDR3 region has 15 residues. Trimming took 5 bases from V and 3 from J; bases not matched to a gene: 9. Germline values: CDR1 SGHDT, CDR2 YYEEEE. The sample taken for sequencing was PBMCs. The J gene is TRBJ2-7, the V gene TRBV5-6; 9 bases map to TRBD1. This TCR was sampled from a woman aged 25 to 45 in good health and CMV-seropositive. The CDR3 coding sequence is TGTGCCAGCAGGCCCACCGGGACAGGGATCTACGAGCAGTACTTC. This gives the protein CASRPTGTGIYEQYF. Together with reference TRBV5-6 and TRBJ2-7, the CDR3 gives the full variable domain: DAGVTQSPTHLIKTRGQQVTLRCSPKSGHDTVSWYQQALGQGPQFIFQYYEEEERQRGNFPDRFSGHQFPNYSSELNVNALLLGDSALYLCASRPTGTGIYEQYFGPGTRLTVT.